Sequencing of this TCR beta chain was carried out in a study of Ad26.COV2.S vaccination and SARS-CoV-2 variants. Study information: Into the muscle, Ad26.COV2.S was dosed once or twice, 56 days apart.

This CDR3 spans 15 amino acids. The germline V gene has CDR1 SGHRS and CDR2 YFSETQ. After removal of 0 bases from V and 3 bases from J, the junction contained 2 bases not matched to a gene. Sequenced by immunoSEQ multiplex PCR; TCRdb stores in-frame clones only, minus some. Found here are around 450,000 clones, roughly nine tenths of them singletons; the top ten hold more than 1.5%. The treatment denotes: approximately 18 received Ad26.COV2.S at low or high dose, single or two shots; roughly five received placebo; per-sample allocation not given. Sampling was done on day 63 after the first vaccine or placebo injection. Boston provided a donor who was an adult aged 18-55 years.

The sequence was collected from a person aged 18-60 years who received the Ad26.COV2.S COVID-19 vaccine or a placebo. Sequences were derived from peripheral blood, sampled in a trial of Ad26.COV2.S vaccine versus placebo. V usage is TRBV5-1 and J usage is TRBJ2-7; 11 nucleotides match TRBD1. In nucleotides, the CDR3 is TGCGCCAGCAGCTTGGGGACAGGGGGCCGCTACGAGCAGTACTTC. It translates to CASSLGTGGRYEQYF.